This TCR beta chain was found in a study of response to subunit inactivated influenza vaccine. As concerns this clonotype: What it recognizes is unknown.

Study findings and constraints: Each seasonal flu vaccination may recruit only limited new T cells, authors suggested.

V lost 1 base and J lost 4, with 13 bases in between. Germline V gene sequence: CDR1 SQVTM, CDR2 ANQGSEA. The CDR3 contains 15 residues. MiXCR, applied by TCRdb to the RT-PCR reads, yields one record per CDR3 protein. Of 800,000 to 1,000,000 distinct CDR3 sequences listed, around 21% are singletons. The clonotype comes from a man aged 50-59 years who received an inactivated influenza vaccine. V gene TRBV29-1 combines with J gene TRBJ2-2; the D gene is possibly TRBD1 (5 bases). The sample consisted of PBMCs from blood, taken 5 days after vaccination. The chain's CDR3 is CSVEVGKTGTGELFF. CDR3 nucleotide sequence: TGCAGCGTTGAAGTAGGGAAAACAGGCACCGGGGAGCTGTTTTTT.